Each of the 13 T cell receptor beta chains below was sequenced from the same sample in a study of T cell responses to AZD1222 COVID-19 vaccine. The data were produced by immunoSEQ multiplex PCR, yet TCRdb's version contains in-frame clones alone and is incomplete. The sample has 120,000 to 150,000 clones; approximately 94% are singletons. The sample in question was peripheral blood, obtained on day 0 of AZD1222 vaccination. These TCRs come from an adult in good health.

This clone was recorded once. The rearrangement uses TRBV10-2 and TRBJ1-6; D remains ambiguous. The germline gives CDR1 WSHSY, CDR2 SAAADI. The CDR3 totals 14 residues. The V and J ends lost 5 bases and 10 bases respectively, with 15 bases between them. CDR3 in amino acids: CASSQIRNVSPLHF. The CDR3 nucleotides read TGCGCCAGCAGTCAGATCAGGAACGTATCACCCCTCCACTTT.

The chain is built from TRBV9 and TRBJ1-6; no firm D call. The CDR3 covers 14 residues. The ends were cut back, 4 bases at V and 7 bases at J, with 12 bases in the middle. Germline CDR1 SGDLS, CDR2 YYNGEE. CDR3 in DNA: TGTGCCAGCAGCATGGGCAACTGGAATTCACCCCTCCACTTT. Translating it yields CASSMGNWNSPLHF. The entire variable domain, with the rest obtained from reference TRBV9 and TRBJ1-6, is as follows: DSGVTQTPKHLITATGQRVTLRCSPRSGDLSVYWYQQSLDQGLQFLIQYYNGEERAKGNILERFSAQQFPDLHSELNLSSLELGDSALYFCASSMGNWNSPLHFGNGTRLTVT.

V and J are TRBV11-2 and TRBJ2-1; 7 bases are shared with TRBD1. Per the germline V gene, CDR1 is SGHAT and CDR2 is FQNNGV. The CDR3 length is 16 residues. The V segment lost 1 base and the J segment 4 bases; nucleotides outside the gene matches: 7. CDR3 coding DNA: TGTGCCAGCAGCTTAGGTAGGGGGCGTCTTTACAATGAGCAGTTCTTC. Its protein product is CASSLGRGRLYNEQFF.

V gene TRBV7-9 combines with J gene TRBJ1-1, with a weak D call TRBD1 (5 bases). Germline loops: CDR1 SEHNR, CDR2 FQNEAQ (reference sequence). The CDR3 loop spans 16 amino acids. Trimming shortened V by 5 bases and J by 2 bases, and 18 bases separated the two germline ends. In DNA form, the CDR3 reads TGTGCCAGCAGCCGGATCGGGGGACGGCCAAACACTGAAGCTTTCTTT. This gives the protein CASSRIGGRPNTEAFF.

The chain combines TRBV7-6 with TRBJ2-3, with D perhaps TRBD2 (5 bases). Per germline, CDR1 SGHVS and CDR2 FNYEAQ. There are 12 residues in the CDR3. V was trimmed by 5 bases and J by 7 bases, leaving 10 bases between them. The CDR3 coding sequence is TGTGCCAGCAGCCGACTATTTCATACGCAGTATTTT. Its protein is CASSRLFHTQYF.

The CDR3, as DNA: TGTGCCAGCAGCCAAGATGGCGGGCCAACCGGGGAGCTGTTTTTT. It encodes CASSQDGGPTGELFF. V usage is TRBV4-2 and J usage is TRBJ2-2; D is possibly TRBD2 (5 bases). The CDR3 length is 15 residues. V dropped 0 bases and J dropped 5 bases, with 10 bases sitting between them. Germline V gives CDR1 LGHNA, CDR2 YNFKEQ.

The chain uses TRBV7-9 and TRBJ2-5; D is possibly TRBD2 (5 bases). V was cut by 2 bases and J by 4 bases, with 14 bases left in between. Germline CDR1 is SEHNR and CDR2 is FQNEAQ (reference sequence). The CDR3 runs to 15 residues. CDR3 DNA sequence: TGTGCCAGCAGCTTAACGGGCCCACGGGGAGAGACCCAGTACTTC. Encoded protein: CASSLTGPRGETQYF.

The rearrangement links TRBV30 to TRBJ1-4; D is uncertain. CDR3 length: 11 amino acids. The germline V gene encodes CDR1 GTSNPN and CDR2 SVGIG (reference sequence). V lost 0 bases, J lost 7 bases, and 3 bases lay in between. The DNA for the CDR3 is TGTGCCTGGAGTGTTTTTGAAAAACTGTTTTTT. Translated, it gives CAWSVFEKLFF.

J is TRBJ1-5 and V is TRBV4-2; 8 bases agree with TRBD1. The CDR3 length is 16 residues. Germline V gene data show CDR1 as LGHNA and CDR2 as YNFKEQ. V shed 0 bases, J shed 6 bases, and the junction held 7 bases outside the gene matches. The CDR3 DNA follows: TGTGCCAGCAGCCAAGATGCGGACAGGGAGGGTCAGCCCCAGCATTTT. This gives the protein CASSQDADREGQPQHF.

In DNA, the CDR3 is TGTGCCAGCAGCCCGGGACACTCCTACGAGCAGTACTTC. Translated, it gives CASSPGHSYEQYF. The chain uses TRBV7-3 and TRBJ2-7; tentative D call: TRBD1 (6 bases). The CDR3 runs to 13 residues. With 5 bases removed from V and 0 bases from J, the gap between germline ends came to 8 bases. CDR1 is SGHTA, CDR2 FQGTGA, per germline.

The J gene is TRBJ1-5, the V gene TRBV29-1; 9 bases are shared with TRBD1. Trimming at V came to 5 bases and at J to 5 bases, leaving 10 bases not matched to a gene. Germline CDR1 and CDR2: SQVTM and ANQGSEA. The length of the CDR3 is 15 residues. CDR3 coding DNA: TGCAGCGTTCCCCCGGGACAGGGTTTGGATCAGCCCCAGCATTTT. Translating it yields CSVPPGQGLDQPQHF.

The CDR3 here is CASSQPRQPLDGYTF. The CDR3 nucleotides are TGCGCCAGCAGCCAACCTCGGCAGCCTCTCGATGGCTACACCTTC. V gene TRBV4-1 combines with J gene TRBJ1-2, with D unresolved. This CDR3 is built from 15 residues. The germline V gene encodes CDR1 MGHRA and CDR2 YSYEKL. Trimming removed 2 bases from V and 6 bases from J, with 16 bases in between.

V is TRBV9 and J is TRBJ1-2; D gene ambiguous. The CDR3 is made up of 15 amino acids. With 4 bases removed from V and 4 bases from J, the gap between germline ends came to 17 bases. CDR1 is SGDLS, CDR2 YYNGEE, per germline. The CDR3 loop is CASSPPSREGYGYTF. As DNA, the CDR3 is TGTGCCAGCAGCCCCCCCTCAAGGGAAGGCTATGGCTACACCTTC.